The 10 T cell receptor beta chains below all came from one sample that was sequenced in a study of T-cell memory formation after mild COVID-19. TCRdb recomputed calls from the 5' RACE reads with MiXCR, one row per CDR3 protein. The data contain roughly 200,000 distinct CDR3 sequences, around 16% of them singletons. Sequences were obtained from PBMCs or a T cell subset sorted from them (not recorded which). The receptors shown here come from an adult woman who had mild COVID-19 (a few samples of this study predate the infection). Cell type and time point are not known.

This clonotype was detected a few times. V usage is TRBV20-1 and J usage is TRBJ2-5; 10 positions match TRBD2. Germline trimming cut 6 bases from V and 2 bases from J; bases unmatched to any gene: 15. The CDR3 covers 17 residues. Germline-derived CDR1 and CDR2 are DFQATT and SNEGSKA (reference sequence). Written as DNA, the CDR3 is TGCAGTGCCCGGGACGGAGGCCCAGCGGGAGGGCAAGAGACCCAGTACTTC. Its protein product is CSARDGGPAGGQETQYF.

This clonotype turned up a few times. The chain recombines TRBV24-1 with TRBJ2-2; no firm D call. The germline V and J ends were trimmed by 10 bases and 7 bases, with 12 bases remaining between them. This CDR3 contains 12 residues. Per germline, CDR1 KGHDR and CDR2 SFDVKD. CDR3 sequence reads: CATGLLNGELFF. In DNA, the CDR3 is TGTGCCACGGGCCTATTGAACGGGGAGCTGTTTTTT.

This clonotype came up a few times. The chain is built from TRBV6-5 and TRBJ2-7; TRBD1 is a possible D gene (5 bases). The CDR3 runs 14 residues. Germline values: CDR1 MNHEY, CDR2 SVGAGI. Trimming took 0 bases from V and 3 from J, leaving 9 bases between them. CDR3 coding DNA: TGTGCCAGCAGTTACTCTCCAGGGATCTACGAGCAGTACTTC. It yields the protein CASSYSPGIYEQYF.

Details on this clonotype: At one end the junction does not follow the germline gene, possibly because of a read error. The chain recombines TRBV7-9 with TRBJ2-5; D possibly corresponds to TRBD2 (5 bases). Germline V CDR1 and CDR2: SEHNR, FQNEAQ (reference sequence). This CDR3 is built from 9 residues. CDR3 sequence (DNA): TGTGCCAGCAGCCGGACTTCACTCTTC. Residues: CASSRTSLF.

This clonotype came up many times. V and J are TRBV5-5 and TRBJ2-1; D may be TRBD2 (7 bases). Trimming removed 4 bases from V and 3 bases from J, with 23 bases in between. The CDR3 is 18 amino acids. Per the germline V gene, CDR1 is SGHKS and CDR2 is YYEKEE (reference sequence). The CDR3: CASSGQGGSGVGYNEQFF. CDR3 DNA: TGTGCCAGCAGCGGCCAAGGGGGGAGCGGGGTGGGCTACAATGAGCAGTTCTTC.

The sample holds a few counts of this clonotype. The genes are TRBV12-3 or TRBV12-4 and TRBJ1-1; the D gene is possibly TRBD1 (5 bases). The V gene lost 6 bases and the J gene lost 4 bases, with 12 bases spanning the gap. The CDR3 extends over 13 amino acids. The CDR3 region has the DNA TGTGCCAGCAGGGGTTGGGGGGGCACTGAAGCTTTCTTT. Translating it yields CASRGWGGTEAFF.

Only a few counts were recorded for this clonotype. The V and J genes are TRBV7-8 and TRBJ2-2; tentative D call: TRBD1 (6 bases). The CDR3 sequence is 15 residues long. Germline-derived CDR1 and CDR2 are SGHVS and FQNEAQ. V dropped 6 bases and J dropped 4 bases, with 15 bases sitting between them. Written as DNA, the CDR3 is TGTGCCAGCAGGGATTCAGGGGTTAGCACCGGGGAGCTGTTTTTT. Its translation is CASRDSGVSTGELFF.

This clonotype has only a few counts. This chain joins TRBV24-1 and TRBJ2-4; 7 nucleotides align to TRBD1. Trimming at V came to 4 bases and at J to 11 bases, leaving 7 bases not matched to a gene. The CDR3 runs 13 residues. Germline CDR1 KGHDR, CDR2 SFDVKD. Here the CDR3 reads CATSEPGQQLQYF. The CDR3, as DNA: TGTGCCACCAGTGAGCCGGGACAGCAGCTTCAGTACTTC.

Only a few counts were recorded for this clonotype. The rearrangement joins TRBV7-2 to TRBJ2-7; D unresolved. From germline, CDR1 is SGHTA and CDR2 FQGNSA. V lost 6 bases, J lost 4 bases, and 10 bases lay in between. The CDR3 spans 12 residues. CDR3 in DNA: TGTGCCAGCAGTCCTCTCCCATACGAGCAGTACTTC. Translating it yields CASSPLPYEQYF.

This clonotype has just a few counts. The chain employs TRBV4-2 and TRBJ2-3; 11 positions agree with TRBD2. CDR1 and CDR2 from the germline V gene are LGHNA and YNFKEQ. J was trimmed by 0 bases and V by 3 bases; bases with no gene match: 8. The CDR3 has 18 amino acids. CDR3 DNA sequence: TGTGCCAGCAGCCACTTCCCCGGGACTAGCGGAAGCACAGATACGCAGTATTTT. Encoded protein: CASSHFPGTSGSTDTQYF.